Below, 14 T cell receptor beta chains from the same sample are listed, as sequenced in a study of long-term antiretroviral therapy in people with HIV. An immunoSEQ assay, version v3.0, was performed at survey level. The table came from immunoSEQ multiplex PCR; TCRdb's copy has only in-frame clones and leaves some out. The table records 25,000 to 30,000 clones, about 94% of them present only once. The source was unsorted PBMCs, collected just over 7.2 years after starting antiretroviral therapy. The receptors shown here come from a middle-aged man with HIV.

The V call is TRBV19, the J call TRBJ1-1, with 8 nucleotides matching TRBD1. Trimming took 9 bases from V and 5 from J; bases not matched to a gene: 5. CDR1 and CDR2 from the germline V gene are LNHDA and SQIVND (reference sequence). This CDR3 is 12 amino acids long. CDR3 sequence reads: CASRDRGTEAFF. The CDR3, as DNA: TGTGCCAGCCGAGACAGGGGTACTGAAGCTTTCTTT. Based on the CDR3 plus reference TRBV19 and TRBJ1-1, the full variable domain is DGGITQSPKYLFRKEGQNVTLSCEQNLNHDAMYWYRQDPGQGLRLIYYSQIVNDFQKGDIAEGYSVSREKKESFPLTVTSAQKNPTAFYLCASRDRGTEAFFGQGTRLTVV.

The chain recombines TRBV6-1 with TRBJ1-1; D is perhaps TRBD1 (5 bases). Trimming took off 1 base at V and 0 bases at J, with 12 bases between the two ends. This CDR3 has 16 residues. The germline V gene has CDR1 MNHNS and CDR2 SASEGT. This chain's CDR3 is CASSEGGSLMNTEAFF. CDR3 sequence (DNA): TGTGCCAGCAGTGAAGGGGGCAGCCTTATGAACACTGAAGCTTTCTTT.

Only a few counts were recorded for this clone. The CDR3 nucleotides are TGCGCCAGCAGTGGGGCTGCTCAGCGGGGCACTAGCACAGATACGCAGTATTTT. Amino acids: CASSGAAQRGTSTDTQYF. The gene calls are TRBV10-2 and TRBJ2-3; 7 bases match TRBD2. Trimming cost V 4 bases and J 0 bases; bases outside gene matches: 13. The CDR3 loop spans 18 amino acids. Germline-derived CDR1 and CDR2 are WSHSY and SAAADI.

This chain uses TRBV10-2 with TRBJ2-4; 8 positions match TRBD1. The CDR3 is 15 residues long. Trimming at V came to 6 bases and at J to 8 bases, leaving 12 bases not matched to a gene. From germline, CDR1 is WSHSY and CDR2 SAAADI. In DNA, the CDR3 is TGCGCCAGCAGCGCCCCTACAGGGGGGAGAGACATTCAGTACTTC. Translating gives CASSAPTGGRDIQYF.

The genes are TRBV5-6 and TRBJ1-1; D might be TRBD1 (5 bases). This CDR3 is 16 amino acids long. The germline CDR1 and CDR2 sequences are SGHDT and YYEEEE. The germline V and J ends were trimmed by 0 bases and 1 base, with 13 bases remaining between them. The chain's CDR3 is CASSLDGDGQNTEAFF. In nucleotides, the CDR3 is TGTGCCAGCAGCTTGGACGGGGACGGCCAGAACACTGAAGCTTTCTTT.

This chain links TRBV29-1 with TRBJ1-2, with D possibly being TRBD1 (5 bases). The germline V gene has CDR1 SQVTM and CDR2 ANQGSEA. V was shortened by 3 bases and J by 6 bases, with 14 bases between the two germline ends. The CDR3 is 13 residues long. For the CDR3, the DNA is TGCAGCGTTGATTCTGGGGACGGGAATGGCTACACCTTC. Its protein is CSVDSGDGNGYTF.

The chain couples TRBV19 to TRBJ2-7; D tentatively fits TRBD1 or TRBD2 (5 bases each). The V gene's germline CDR1 is LNHDA and CDR2 SQIVND (reference sequence). Trimming pared 2 bases from V and 1 base from J, leaving 12 bases between. The CDR3 is 15 amino acids. CDR3 nucleotides: TGTGCCAGTAGTATATGGGGGATCGGGTCCTACGAGCAGTACTTC. Protein product: CASSIWGIGSYEQYF.

This clone showed up just a few times. V usage is TRBV4-1 and J usage is TRBJ1-2, with 8 nucleotides matching TRBD1. J was trimmed by 4 bases and V by 6 bases; bases with no gene match: 19. Germline loops: CDR1 MGHRA, CDR2 YSYEKL. The CDR3 is 18 amino acids. CDR3 sequence (DNA): TGCGCCAGCAGTCCGGGACAGGCCCGACTCGGACTCTTCTATGGCTACACCTTC. Translation gives CASSPGQARLGLFYGYTF.

On this clone itself: A junction boundary mismatches the germline segment, possibly from a read error. The rearrangement joins TRBV6-1 to TRBJ2-7, with 8 bases matching TRBD1. CDR1 is MNHNS, CDR2 SASEGT, per germline. This CDR3 region has 13 residues. The CDR3 nucleotides read TGTGCCATCAGTTCGGACAGGGCAGGCAGCCAGTACTTC. Residues: CAISSDRAGSQYF.

The chain joins TRBV4-3 to TRBJ2-1; D is undetermined. Germline V lookup: CDR1 LGHNA, CDR2 YSLEER. CDR3 length: 13 residues. The V gene lost 4 bases and the J gene lost 8 bases, with 12 bases spanning the gap. The CDR3 loop is CASSPGSTDEQFF. The CDR3 DNA sequence: TGCGCCAGCAGCCCTGGGTCCACCGATGAGCAGTTCTTC.

The J gene is TRBJ1-2, the V gene TRBV7-2; 12 bases fit TRBD1. The length of the CDR3 is 15 residues. The junction had 8 bases not matched to a gene; V was cut back by 4 bases and J by 8 bases. Germline assignment: CDR1 SGHTA and CDR2 FQGNSA. CDR3 in amino acids: CASSSGTGGARGYTF. CDR3 nucleotides: TGTGCCAGCAGCTCCGGGACAGGGGGCGCGCGGGGCTACACCTTC.

The rearrangement joins TRBV2 to TRBJ2-7, with 7 bases aligning to TRBD1. V lost 6 bases and J lost 3; bases outside the gene matches: 11. CDR3 size: 15 residues. Germline loops: CDR1 SNHLY, CDR2 FYNNEI. The CDR3 bases are TGTGCCAGCAGGGAGCTAGGACAGGAAAACTACGAGCAGTACTTC. It translates to CASRELGQENYEQYF.

V usage is TRBV29-1 and J usage is TRBJ2-7, with D hard to call. The CDR3 covers 12 residues. The germline CDR1 and CDR2 sequences are SQVTM and ANQGSEA. The V and J ends lost 5 bases and 5 bases respectively, with 13 bases between them. As DNA, the CDR3 is TGCAGCGTTAGCTTAGCCCTTGACGAGCAGTACTTC. Encoded protein: CSVSLALDEQYF.

This clone was observed once. The V call is TRBV5-6, the J call TRBJ2-7; no clear D. CDR3 size: 15 residues. Trimming shortened V by 0 bases and J by 7 bases, and 17 bases separated the two germline ends. Germline V gene lookup returns CDR1 SGHDT and CDR2 YYEEEE. CDR3 nucleotides: TGTGCCAGCAGCTTGGGGCCAGCCGACGCCGGAGAGCAGTACTTC. This sequence encodes CASSLGPADAGEQYF.